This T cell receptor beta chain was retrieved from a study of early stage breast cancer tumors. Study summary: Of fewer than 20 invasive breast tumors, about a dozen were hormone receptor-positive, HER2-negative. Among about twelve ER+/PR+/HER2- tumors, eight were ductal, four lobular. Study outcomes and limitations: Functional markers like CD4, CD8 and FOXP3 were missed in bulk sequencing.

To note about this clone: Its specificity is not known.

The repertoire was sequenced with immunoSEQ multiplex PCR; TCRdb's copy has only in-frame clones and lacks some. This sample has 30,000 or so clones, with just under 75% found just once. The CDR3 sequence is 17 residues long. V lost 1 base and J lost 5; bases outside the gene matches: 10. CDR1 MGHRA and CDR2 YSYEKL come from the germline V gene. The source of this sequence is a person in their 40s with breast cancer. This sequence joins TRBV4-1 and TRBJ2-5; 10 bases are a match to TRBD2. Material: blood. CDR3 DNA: TGCGCCAGCAGCCAAGTATATTTAGCGGGAGGCTTGGAGACCCAGTACTTC. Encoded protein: CASSQVYLAGGLETQYF.